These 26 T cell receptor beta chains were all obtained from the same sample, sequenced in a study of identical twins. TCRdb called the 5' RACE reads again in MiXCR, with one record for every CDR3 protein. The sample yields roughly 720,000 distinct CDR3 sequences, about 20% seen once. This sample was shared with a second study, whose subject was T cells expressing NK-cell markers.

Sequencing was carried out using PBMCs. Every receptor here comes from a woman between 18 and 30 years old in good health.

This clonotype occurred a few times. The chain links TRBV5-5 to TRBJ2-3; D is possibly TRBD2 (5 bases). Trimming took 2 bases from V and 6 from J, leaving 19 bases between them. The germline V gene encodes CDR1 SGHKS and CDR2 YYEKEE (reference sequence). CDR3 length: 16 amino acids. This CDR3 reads CASSFGEGLDSDTQYF. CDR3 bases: TGTGCCAGCAGCTTCGGTGAGGGCTTGGATTCGGATACGCAGTATTTT.

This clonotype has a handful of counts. The CDR3 nucleotides read TGTGCCAGCAGCACGTGGACAGGGACCACTGAAGCTTTCTTT. Amino acids: CASSTWTGTTEAFF. This rearrangement joins TRBV5-6 to TRBJ1-1; 8 bases fit TRBD1. The CDR3 length is 14 residues. The germline gives CDR1 SGHDT, CDR2 YYEEEE. V gave up 4 bases and J gave up 4 bases; unmatched junction bases: 6.

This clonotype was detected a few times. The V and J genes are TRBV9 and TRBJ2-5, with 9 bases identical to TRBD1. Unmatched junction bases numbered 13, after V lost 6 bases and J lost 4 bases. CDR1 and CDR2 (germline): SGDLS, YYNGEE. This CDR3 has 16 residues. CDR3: CASKNWTGVTGETQYF. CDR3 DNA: TGTGCCAGCAAAAACTGGACAGGGGTAACGGGAGAGACCCAGTACTTC.

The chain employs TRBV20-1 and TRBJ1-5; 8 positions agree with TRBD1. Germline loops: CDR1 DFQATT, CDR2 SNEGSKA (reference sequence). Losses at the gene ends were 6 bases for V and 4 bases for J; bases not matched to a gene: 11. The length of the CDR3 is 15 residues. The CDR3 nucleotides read TGCAGTGCATGGGACAGGAAATCATTAAATCAGCCCCAGCATTTT. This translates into CSAWDRKSLNQPQHF.

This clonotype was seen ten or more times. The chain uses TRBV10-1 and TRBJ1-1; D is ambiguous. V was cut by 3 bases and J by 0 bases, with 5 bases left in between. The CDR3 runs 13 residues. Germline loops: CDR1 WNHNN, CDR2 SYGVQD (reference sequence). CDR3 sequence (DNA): TGCGCCAGCAGTGACAGGCTGAACACTGAAGCTTTCTTT. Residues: CASSDRLNTEAFF.

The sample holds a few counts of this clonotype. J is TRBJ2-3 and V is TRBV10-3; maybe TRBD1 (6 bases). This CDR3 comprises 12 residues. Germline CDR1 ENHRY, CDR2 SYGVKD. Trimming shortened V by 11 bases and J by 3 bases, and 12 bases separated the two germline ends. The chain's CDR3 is CAVGRGTDTQYF. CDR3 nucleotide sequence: TGTGCCGTGGGCAGGGGAACAGATACGCAGTATTTT.

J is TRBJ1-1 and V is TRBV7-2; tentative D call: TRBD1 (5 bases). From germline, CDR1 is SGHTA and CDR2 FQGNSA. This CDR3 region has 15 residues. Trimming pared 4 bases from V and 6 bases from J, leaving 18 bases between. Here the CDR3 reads CASSSPDRGRAEAFF. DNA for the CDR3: TGTGCCAGCAGCTCGCCTGACAGAGGAAGGGCTGAAGCTTTCTTT.

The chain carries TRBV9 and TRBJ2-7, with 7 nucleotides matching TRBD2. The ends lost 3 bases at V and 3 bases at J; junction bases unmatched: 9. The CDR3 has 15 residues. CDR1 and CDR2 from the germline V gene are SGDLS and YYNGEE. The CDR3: CASSASGGMGYEQYF. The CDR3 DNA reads TGTGCCAGCAGCGCCTCCGGGGGGATGGGCTACGAGCAGTACTTC.

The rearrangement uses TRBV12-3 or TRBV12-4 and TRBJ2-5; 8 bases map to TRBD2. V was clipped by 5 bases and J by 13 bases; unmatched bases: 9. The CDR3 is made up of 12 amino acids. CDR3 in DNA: TGTGCCAGCAGTACCTCGGGGGGGCCCCGGTACTTC. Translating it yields CASSTSGGPRYF.

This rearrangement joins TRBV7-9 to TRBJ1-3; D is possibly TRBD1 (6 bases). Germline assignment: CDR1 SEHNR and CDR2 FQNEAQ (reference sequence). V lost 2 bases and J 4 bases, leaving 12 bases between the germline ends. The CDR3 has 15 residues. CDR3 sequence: CASSLRQERGNTIYF. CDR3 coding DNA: TGTGCCAGCAGCTTACGACAGGAGAGGGGAAACACCATATATTTT.

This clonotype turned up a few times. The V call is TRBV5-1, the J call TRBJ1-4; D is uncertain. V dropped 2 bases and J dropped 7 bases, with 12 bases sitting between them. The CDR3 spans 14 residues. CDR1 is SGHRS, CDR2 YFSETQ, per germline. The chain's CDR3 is CASSFGRLGEKLFF. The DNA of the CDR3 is TGCGCCAGCAGCTTCGGCAGGCTCGGTGAAAAACTGTTTTTT.

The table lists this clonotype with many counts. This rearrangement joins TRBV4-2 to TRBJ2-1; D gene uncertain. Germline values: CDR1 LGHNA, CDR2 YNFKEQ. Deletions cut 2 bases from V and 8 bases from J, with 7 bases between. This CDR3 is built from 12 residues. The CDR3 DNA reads TGTGCCAGCAGCCAAATCGCAGATGAGCAGTTCTTC. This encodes CASSQIADEQFF.

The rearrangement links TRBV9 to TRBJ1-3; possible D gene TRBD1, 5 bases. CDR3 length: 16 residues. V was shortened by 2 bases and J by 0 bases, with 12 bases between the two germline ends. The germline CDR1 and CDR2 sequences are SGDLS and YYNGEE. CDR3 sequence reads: CASSVGTDLSGNTIYF. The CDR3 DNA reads TGTGCCAGCAGCGTGGGGACGGACCTCTCTGGAAACACCATATATTTT. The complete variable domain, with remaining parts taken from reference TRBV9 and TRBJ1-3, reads DSGVTQTPKHLITATGQRVTLRCSPRSGDLSVYWYQQSLDQGLQFLIQYYNGEERAKGNILERFSAQQFPDLHSELNLSSLELGDSALYFCASSVGTDLSGNTIYFGEGSWLTVV.

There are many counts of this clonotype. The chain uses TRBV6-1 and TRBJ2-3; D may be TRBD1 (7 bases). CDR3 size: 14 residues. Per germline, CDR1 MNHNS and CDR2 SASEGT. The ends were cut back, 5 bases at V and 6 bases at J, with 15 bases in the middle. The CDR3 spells CASSPARGVDTQYF. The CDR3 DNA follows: TGTGCCAGCAGTCCCGCCAGGGGGGTGGATACGCAGTATTTT.

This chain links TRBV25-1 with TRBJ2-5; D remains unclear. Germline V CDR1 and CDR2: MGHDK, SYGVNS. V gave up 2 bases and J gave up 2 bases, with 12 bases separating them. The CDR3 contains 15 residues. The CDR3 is CASSEGLQHQETQYF. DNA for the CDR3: TGTGCCAGCAGTGAAGGTCTTCAGCATCAAGAGACCCAGTACTTC.

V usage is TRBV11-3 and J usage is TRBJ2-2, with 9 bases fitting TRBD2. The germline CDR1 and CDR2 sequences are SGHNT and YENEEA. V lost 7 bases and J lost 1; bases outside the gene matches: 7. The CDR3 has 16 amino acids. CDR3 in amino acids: CASKRGEFLNTGELFF. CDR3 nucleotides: TGTGCCAGCAAGCGGGGGGAGTTCTTGAACACCGGGGAGCTGTTTTTT.

The CDR3 sequence is CASSVQGPQFF. DNA for the CDR3: TGTGCCAGCAGCGTACAGGGCCCCCAGTTCTTC. The chain links TRBV9 to TRBJ2-1; D is possibly TRBD1 (5 bases). V shed 1 base and J shed 13 bases, with 9 bases lying between them. Germline values: CDR1 SGDLS, CDR2 YYNGEE. The CDR3 consists of 11 residues.

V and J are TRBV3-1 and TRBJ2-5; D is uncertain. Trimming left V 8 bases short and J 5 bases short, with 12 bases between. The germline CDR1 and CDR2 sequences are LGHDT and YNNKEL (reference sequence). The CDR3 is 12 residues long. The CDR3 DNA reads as TGTGCCAGCTGCCCAGTTGGGGAGACCCAGTACTTC. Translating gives CASCPVGETQYF.

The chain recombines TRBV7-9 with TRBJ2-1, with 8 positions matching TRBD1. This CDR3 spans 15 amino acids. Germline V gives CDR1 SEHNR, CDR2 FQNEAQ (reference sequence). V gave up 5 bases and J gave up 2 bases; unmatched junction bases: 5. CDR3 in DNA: TGTGCCAGCAGCCAACCGGGACAGGCCTACAATGAGCAGTTCTTC. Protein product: CASSQPGQAYNEQFF.

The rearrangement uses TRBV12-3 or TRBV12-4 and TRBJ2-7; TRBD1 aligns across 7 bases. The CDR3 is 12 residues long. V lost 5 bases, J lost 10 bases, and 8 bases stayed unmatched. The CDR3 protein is CASSHGQATQYF. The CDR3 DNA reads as TGTGCCAGCAGTCATGGACAGGCCACTCAGTACTTC.

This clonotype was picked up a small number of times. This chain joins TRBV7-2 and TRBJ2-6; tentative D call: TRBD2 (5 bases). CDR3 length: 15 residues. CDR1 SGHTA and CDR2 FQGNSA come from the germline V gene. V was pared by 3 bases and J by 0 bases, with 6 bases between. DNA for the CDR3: TGTGCCAGCAGCTTGACTAACTCTGGGGCCAACGTCCTGACTTTC. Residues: CASSLTNSGANVLTF.

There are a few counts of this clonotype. CDR3 sequence: CASSWDKGAYEQYF. The DNA of the CDR3 is TGCGCCAGCAGCTGGGACAAAGGGGCCTACGAGCAGTACTTC. The chain links TRBV5-1 to TRBJ2-7; D might be TRBD1 (6 bases). CDR1 SGHRS and CDR2 YFSETQ come from the germline V gene. This CDR3 region has 14 residues. V lost 3 bases and J lost 2, with 12 bases in between. The entire variable domain, with the rest obtained from reference TRBV5-1 and TRBJ2-7, is as follows: KAGVTQTPRYLIKTRGQQVTLSCSPISGHRSVSWYQQTPGQGLQFLFEYFSETQRNKGNFPGRFSGRQFSNSRSEMNVSTLELGDSALYLCASSWDKGAYEQYFGPGTRLTVT.

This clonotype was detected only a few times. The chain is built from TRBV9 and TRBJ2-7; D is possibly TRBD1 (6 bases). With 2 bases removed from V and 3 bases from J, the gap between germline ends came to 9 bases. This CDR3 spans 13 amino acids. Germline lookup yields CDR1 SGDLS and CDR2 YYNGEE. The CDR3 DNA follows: TGTGCCAGCAGCGTGGACAGCCACTACGAGCAGTACTTC. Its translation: CASSVDSHYEQYF.

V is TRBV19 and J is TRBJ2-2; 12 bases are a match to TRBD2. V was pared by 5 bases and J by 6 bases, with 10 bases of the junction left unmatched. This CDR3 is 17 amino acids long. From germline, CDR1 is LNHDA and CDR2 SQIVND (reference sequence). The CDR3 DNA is TGTGCCAGTAGTTTCGGAAGACTAGCGGGAGACGCCGGGGAGCTGTTTTTT. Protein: CASSFGRLAGDAGELFF. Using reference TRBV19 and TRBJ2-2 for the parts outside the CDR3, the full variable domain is DGGITQSPKYLFRKEGQNVTLSCEQNLNHDAMYWYRQDPGQGLRLIYYSQIVNDFQKGDIAEGYSVSREKKESFPLTVTSAQKNPTAFYLCASSFGRLAGDAGELFFGEGSRLTVL.

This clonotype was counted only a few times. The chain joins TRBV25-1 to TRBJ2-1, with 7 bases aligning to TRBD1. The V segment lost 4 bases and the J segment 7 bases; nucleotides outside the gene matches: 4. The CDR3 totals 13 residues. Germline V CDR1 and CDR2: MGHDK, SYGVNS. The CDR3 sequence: CASSVTGWNEQFF. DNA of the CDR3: TGTGCCAGCAGTGTGACAGGGTGGAATGAGCAGTTCTTC.

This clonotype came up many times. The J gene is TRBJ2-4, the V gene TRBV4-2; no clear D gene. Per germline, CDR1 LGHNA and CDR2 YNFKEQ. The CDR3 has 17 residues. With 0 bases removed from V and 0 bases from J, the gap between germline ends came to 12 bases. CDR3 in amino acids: CASSQERRLSAKNIQYF. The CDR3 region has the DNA TGTGCCAGCAGCCAAGAAAGAAGGCTTTCAGCCAAAAACATTCAGTACTTC.